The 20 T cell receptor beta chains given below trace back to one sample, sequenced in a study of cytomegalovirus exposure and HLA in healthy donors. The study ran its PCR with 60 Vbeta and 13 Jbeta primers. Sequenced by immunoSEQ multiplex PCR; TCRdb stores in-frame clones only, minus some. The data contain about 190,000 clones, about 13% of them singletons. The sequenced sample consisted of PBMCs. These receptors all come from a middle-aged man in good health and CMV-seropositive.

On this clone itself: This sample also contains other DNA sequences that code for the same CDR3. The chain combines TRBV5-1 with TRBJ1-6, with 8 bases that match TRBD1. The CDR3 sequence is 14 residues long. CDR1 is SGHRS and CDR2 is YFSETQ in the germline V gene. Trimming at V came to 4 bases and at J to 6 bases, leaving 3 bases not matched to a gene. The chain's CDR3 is CASSTDRGNSPLHF. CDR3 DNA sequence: TGCGCCAGCAGCACCGACAGGGGTAATTCACCCCTCCACTTT.

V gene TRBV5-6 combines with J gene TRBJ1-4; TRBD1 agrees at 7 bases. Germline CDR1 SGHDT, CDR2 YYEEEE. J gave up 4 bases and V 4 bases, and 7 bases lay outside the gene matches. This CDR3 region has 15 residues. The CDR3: CASSTQGSYNEKLFF. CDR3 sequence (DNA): TGTGCCAGCAGCACACAGGGGTCCTATAATGAAAAACTGTTTTTT. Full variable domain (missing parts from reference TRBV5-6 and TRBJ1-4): DAGVTQSPTHLIKTRGQQVTLRCSPKSGHDTVSWYQQALGQGPQFIFQYYEEEERQRGNFPDRFSGHQFPNYSSELNVNALLLGDSALYLCASSTQGSYNEKLFFGSGTQLSVL.

The CDR3 DNA sequence: TGTGCCAGCACCCGGGGACTAGCGGGGGAGACCCAGTACTTC. This gives the protein CASTRGLAGETQYF. This rearrangement joins TRBV6-1 to TRBJ2-5, with 13 bases aligning to TRBD2. The CDR3 covers 14 residues. Germline CDR1 is MNHNS and CDR2 is SASEGT. After removal of 7 bases from V and 5 bases from J, the junction contained 4 bases not matched to a gene.

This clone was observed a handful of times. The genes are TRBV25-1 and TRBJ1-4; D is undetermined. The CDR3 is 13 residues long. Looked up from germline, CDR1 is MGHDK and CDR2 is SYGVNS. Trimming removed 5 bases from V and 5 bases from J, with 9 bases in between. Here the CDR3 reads CASSRGLNEKLFF. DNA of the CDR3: TGTGCCAGCAGTAGAGGATTGAATGAAAAACTGTTTTTT.

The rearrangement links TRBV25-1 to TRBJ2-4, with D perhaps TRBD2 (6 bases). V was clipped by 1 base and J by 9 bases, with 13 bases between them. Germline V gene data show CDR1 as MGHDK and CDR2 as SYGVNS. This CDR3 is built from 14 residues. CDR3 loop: CASSEWASDGIQYF. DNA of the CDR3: TGTGCCAGCAGTGAATGGGCTAGCGATGGCATTCAGTACTTC. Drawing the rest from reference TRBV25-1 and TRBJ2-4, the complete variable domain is EADIYQTPRYLVIGTGKKITLECSQTMGHDKMYWYQQDPGMELHLIHYSYGVNSTEKGDLSSESTVSRIRTEHFPLTLESARPSHTSQYLCASSEWASDGIQYFGAGTRLSVL.

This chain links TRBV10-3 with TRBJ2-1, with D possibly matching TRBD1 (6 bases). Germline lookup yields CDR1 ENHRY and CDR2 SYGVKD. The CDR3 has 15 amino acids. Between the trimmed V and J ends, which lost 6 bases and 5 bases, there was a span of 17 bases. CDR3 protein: CAISVTGTLNNEQFF. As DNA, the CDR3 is TGTGCCATCAGCGTCACCGGGACACTCAACAATGAGCAGTTCTTC.

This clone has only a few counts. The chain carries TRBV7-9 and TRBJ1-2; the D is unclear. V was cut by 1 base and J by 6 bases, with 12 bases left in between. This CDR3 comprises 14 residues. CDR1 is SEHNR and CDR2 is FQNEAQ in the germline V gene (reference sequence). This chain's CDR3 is CASSLGQINDGYTF. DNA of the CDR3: TGTGCCAGCAGCTTAGGCCAGATCAATGATGGCTACACCTTC.

CDR3 in DNA: TGTGCCAGCAGCTTGGCCAGTGGAAACACCATATATTTT. It codes for CASSLASGNTIYF. This chain links TRBV5-4 with TRBJ1-3; D gene unclear. V lost 0 bases to trimming and J lost 3 bases, with 4 bases between them. Germline V gives CDR1 SGHNT, CDR2 YYREEE (reference sequence). CDR3 length: 13 residues.

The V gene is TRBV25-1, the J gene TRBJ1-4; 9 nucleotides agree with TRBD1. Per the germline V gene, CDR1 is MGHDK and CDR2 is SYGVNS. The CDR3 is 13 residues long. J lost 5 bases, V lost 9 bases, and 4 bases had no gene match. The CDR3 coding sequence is TGTGCCAGTAAAGGACAGGGGAATGAAAAACTGTTTTTT. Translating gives CASKGQGNEKLFF.

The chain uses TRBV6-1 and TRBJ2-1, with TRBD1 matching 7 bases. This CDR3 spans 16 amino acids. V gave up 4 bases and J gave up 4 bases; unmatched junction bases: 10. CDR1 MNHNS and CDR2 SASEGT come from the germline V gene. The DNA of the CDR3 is TGTGCCAGCAGTGCCTTCCGGGACAGCTTTTACAATGAGCAGTTCTTC. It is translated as CASSAFRDSFYNEQFF.

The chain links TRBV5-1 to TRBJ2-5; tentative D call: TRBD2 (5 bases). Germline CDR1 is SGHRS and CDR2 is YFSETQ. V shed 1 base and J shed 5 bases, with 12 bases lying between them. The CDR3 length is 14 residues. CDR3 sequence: CASSLTSHSETQYF. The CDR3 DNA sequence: TGCGCCAGCAGCTTGACTAGTCATTCCGAGACCCAGTACTTC.

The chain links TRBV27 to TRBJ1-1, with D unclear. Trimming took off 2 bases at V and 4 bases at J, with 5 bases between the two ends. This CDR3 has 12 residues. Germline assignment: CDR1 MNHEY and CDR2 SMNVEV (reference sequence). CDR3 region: CASSLAGTEAFF. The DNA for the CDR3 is TGTGCCAGCAGTTTAGCGGGCACTGAAGCTTTCTTT.

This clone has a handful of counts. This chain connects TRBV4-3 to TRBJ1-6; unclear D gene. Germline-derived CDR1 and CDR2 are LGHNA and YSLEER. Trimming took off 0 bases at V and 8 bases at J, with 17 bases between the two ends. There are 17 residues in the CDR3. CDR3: CASSQDLGPEVHSPLHF. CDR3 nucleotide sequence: TGCGCCAGCAGCCAAGATCTTGGCCCGGAGGTCCATTCACCCCTCCACTTT.

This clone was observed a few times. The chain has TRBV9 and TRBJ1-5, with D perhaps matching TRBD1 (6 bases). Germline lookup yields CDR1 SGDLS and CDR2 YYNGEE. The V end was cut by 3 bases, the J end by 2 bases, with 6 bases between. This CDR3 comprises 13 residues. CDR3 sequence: CASSDRGNQPQHF. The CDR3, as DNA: TGTGCCAGCAGCGACAGGGGCAATCAGCCCCAGCATTTT.

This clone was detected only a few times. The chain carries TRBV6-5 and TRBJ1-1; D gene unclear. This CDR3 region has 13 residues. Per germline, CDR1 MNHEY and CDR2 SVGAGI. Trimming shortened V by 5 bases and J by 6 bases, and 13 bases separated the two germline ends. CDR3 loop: CASSLRGGSEAFF. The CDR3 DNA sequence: TGTGCCAGCAGTCTACGGGGAGGCTCTGAAGCTTTCTTT.

The CDR3 spells CASSLALLQETQYF. CDR3 coding DNA: TGCGCCAGCAGCTTGGCTCTACTACAAGAGACCCAGTACTTC. The chain is built from TRBV5-1 and TRBJ2-5; no reliable D call. Germline values: CDR1 SGHRS, CDR2 YFSETQ. V lost 0 bases and J lost 2, with 8 bases in between. The CDR3 is 14 residues long.

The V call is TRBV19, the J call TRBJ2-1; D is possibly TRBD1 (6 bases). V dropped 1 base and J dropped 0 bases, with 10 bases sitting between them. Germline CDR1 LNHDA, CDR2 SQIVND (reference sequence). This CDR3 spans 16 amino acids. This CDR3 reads CASSIVGTHSYNEQFF. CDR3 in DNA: TGTGCCAGTAGTATAGTCGGGACACACTCCTACAATGAGCAGTTCTTC.

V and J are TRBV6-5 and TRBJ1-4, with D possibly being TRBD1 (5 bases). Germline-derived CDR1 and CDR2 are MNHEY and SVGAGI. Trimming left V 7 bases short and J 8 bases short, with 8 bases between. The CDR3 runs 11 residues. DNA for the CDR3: TGTGCCAGCATCCGGGGGGAAAAACTGTTTTTT. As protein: CASIRGEKLFF.

The CDR3 here is CASSLYRDESTDTQYF. In DNA form, the CDR3 reads TGTGCCAGCAGTTTGTACAGGGATGAGAGCACAGATACGCAGTATTTT. The rearrangement uses TRBV28 and TRBJ2-3; tentative D call: TRBD1 (6 bases). CDR3 size: 16 residues. V shed 3 bases and J shed 0 bases, with 13 bases lying between them. Per germline, CDR1 MDHEN and CDR2 SYDVKM.

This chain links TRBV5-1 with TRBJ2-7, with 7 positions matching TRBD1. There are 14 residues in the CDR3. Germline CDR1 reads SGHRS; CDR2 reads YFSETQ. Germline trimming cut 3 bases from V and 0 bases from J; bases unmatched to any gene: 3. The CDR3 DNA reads TGCGCCAGCAGCTCGACAGGGAGCTCCTACGAGCAGTACTTC. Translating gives CASSSTGSSYEQYF. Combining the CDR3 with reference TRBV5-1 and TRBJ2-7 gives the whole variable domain KAGVTQTPRYLIKTRGQQVTLSCSPISGHRSVSWYQQTPGQGLQFLFEYFSETQRNKGNFPGRFSGRQFSNSRSEMNVSTLELGDSALYLCASSSTGSSYEQYFGPGTRLTVT.